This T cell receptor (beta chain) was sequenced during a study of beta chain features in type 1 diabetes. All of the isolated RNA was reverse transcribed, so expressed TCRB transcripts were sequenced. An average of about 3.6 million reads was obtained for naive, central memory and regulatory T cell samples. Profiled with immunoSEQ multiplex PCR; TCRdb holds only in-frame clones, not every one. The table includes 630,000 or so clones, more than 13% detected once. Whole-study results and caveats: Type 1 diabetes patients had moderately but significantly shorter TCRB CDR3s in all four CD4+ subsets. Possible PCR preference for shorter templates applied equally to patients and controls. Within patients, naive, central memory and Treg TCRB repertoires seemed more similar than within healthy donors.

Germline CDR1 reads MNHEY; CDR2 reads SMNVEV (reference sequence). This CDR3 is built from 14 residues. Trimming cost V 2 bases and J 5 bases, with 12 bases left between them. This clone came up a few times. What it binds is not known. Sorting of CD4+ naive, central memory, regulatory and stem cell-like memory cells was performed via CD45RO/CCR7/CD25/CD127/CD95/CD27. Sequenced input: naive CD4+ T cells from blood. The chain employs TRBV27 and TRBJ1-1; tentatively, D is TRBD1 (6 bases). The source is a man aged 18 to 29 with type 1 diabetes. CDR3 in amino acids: CASSLIPRGTEAFF. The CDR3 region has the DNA TGTGCCAGCAGTTTAATCCCCAGGGGTACTGAAGCTTTCTTT.